This T cell receptor beta chain is drawn from a study of liver allograft versus peripheral blood T cells. Background on the study: A comparison was made between T cell receptor repertoires in transplanted livers and those in recipients' peripheral blood. General study points: Intragraft T cell receptor repertoires of liver allografts were reported to differ from peripheral blood repertoires.

This clonotype was counted many times. Antigen unknown. Per the germline V gene, CDR1 is LNHNV and CDR2 is YYDKDF (reference sequence). The CDR3 contains 20 residues. The J segment lost 5 bases and the V segment lost 2 bases, leaving 16 bases of the junction unmatched. One entry per CDR3 protein results from TCRdb running MiXCR on the reads. This table holds about 8,000 distinct CDR3 sequences, roughly 20% found once. The chain links TRBV15 to TRBJ2-5, with TRBD2 matching 14 bases. The TCR was taken from a human patient who had a liver transplant. Some T cells may trace back to the graft donor. The CDR3, as DNA: TGTGCCACCAGCAGAAGAACTCCGGGACTAGCGGGAGCCGCCCAGGAGACCCAGTACTTC. Translating it yields CATSRRTPGLAGAAQETQYF.